A single TCR beta chain is shown here with its context. The sample belongs to a study of cytotoxic CD8 clonotypes in ibrutinib-treated CLL. Profiled with immunoSEQ multiplex PCR; TCRdb holds only in-frame clones, not every one. Altogether around 310,000 clones are present, just under 80% being singletons, with the ten largest covering 5.5% to 8%. Germline CDR1 SGHRS, CDR2 YFSETQ. The germline V and J ends were trimmed by 4 bases and 2 bases, with 16 bases remaining between them. This CDR3 has 16 amino acids. The chain employs TRBV5-1 and TRBJ2-1; a weak D match, TRBD2 (5 bases). The clonotype was recovered from a human donor with chronic lymphocytic leukemia. The sample in question was PBMCs, obtained before ibrutinib treatment. The CDR3 reads CASSRPSGPTYNEQFF. DNA for the CDR3: TGCGCCAGCAGCAGACCGAGCGGACCGACCTACAATGAGCAGTTCTTC.